The clone carrying this T cell receptor beta chain was counted between two and nine times. What it binds is unknown. From the 5' RACE reads, TCRdb called clonotypes with MiXCR, one entry per CDR3 protein. The sample holds around 610,000 distinct CDR3 sequences, roughly 13% seen once. This entry comes from a study of T cells after yellow fever vaccination. Study conclusions and caveats: It was the secondary response that reached its peak faster, day 5 versus 15, but it was weaker. Boosting was followed by the reappearance of most primary-vaccination clones (under 97% CD4, 85% to 90% CD8).

This CDR3 is 14 amino acids long. Germline loops: CDR1 LGHNA, CDR2 YNFKEQ. Trimming cost V 3 bases and J 2 bases, with 8 bases left between them. V usage is TRBV4-2 and J usage is TRBJ1-3; tentatively, D is TRBD1 (5 bases). The sequences come from PBMCs, collected on the day of the yellow fever booster vaccination. The clonotype was recovered from a man younger than 40 who received the YFV17D yellow fever vaccine. In nucleotides, the CDR3 is TGTGCCAGCAGCCAGGGGGGGACTGGAAACACCATATATTTT. Its translation: CASSQGGTGNTIYF.